One and the same sample provided the 3 T cell receptor beta chains below, sequenced in a study of post-analysis software for immune sequencing data. General observations from the study: A few TRBV segments were significantly more frequent in patients than in controls. TRBV5-6, TRBV5-1 and TRBV20-1 were among these segments.

No antigen has been identified for these receptors. The library was made from cDNA and included unique molecular identifiers. TCRdb analysed the PCR reads with MiXCR anew, one entry per CDR3 protein. The table lists roughly 580,000 distinct CDR3 sequences, roughly 45% of them singletons. Material: blood. The source of these receptors is a girl aged 5-17 years with multiple sclerosis.

This clonotype was counted a few times. V usage is TRBV4-1 and J usage is TRBJ2-7, with a tentative D call TRBD2 (5 bases). This CDR3 spans 14 amino acids. CDR1 and CDR2 (germline): MGHRA, YSYEKL. The V gene lost 5 bases and the J gene lost 5 bases, with 16 bases spanning the gap. CDR3 protein: CASSSPGGSHEQYF. DNA for the CDR3: TGCGCCAGCAGCTCCCCCGGCGGGTCTCACGAGCAGTACTTC.

There are a few counts of this clonotype. V is TRBV3-1 and J is TRBJ2-3; D is possibly TRBD2 (6 bases). V was pared by 1 base and J by 6 bases, with 14 bases between. Germline lookup yields CDR1 LGHDT and CDR2 YNNKEL (reference sequence). This CDR3 has 15 residues. The CDR3 protein is CASSQAGRGKDTQYF. CDR3 bases: TGTGCCAGCAGCCAAGCTGGTCGGGGGAAGGATACGCAGTATTTT.

In this sample, this clonotype turned up a few times. The chain combines TRBV4-2 with TRBJ2-1; 8 bases agree with TRBD2. Germline-derived CDR1 and CDR2 are LGHNA and YNFKEQ. The CDR3 runs to 16 residues. Trimming at V came to 1 base and at J to 3 bases, leaving 5 bases not matched to a gene. This CDR3 is CASSQGNSGVYNEQFF. For the CDR3, the DNA is TGTGCCAGCAGCCAAGGTAATAGCGGGGTCTACAATGAGCAGTTCTTC.